A selection of T cell receptor beta chains follows, all from one sample in a study of blood T cell repertoires in COVID-19. Repertoires were generated with immunoSEQ multiplex PCR, while TCRdb's copy carries only in-frame clones and drops some. In the table there are about 44,000 clones, about four fifths of which are singletons. Specimen: peripheral blood. These TCRs come from a woman in her seventies with acute or convalescent COVID-19. Each CDR3 is given without its conserved first and last residue.

TRBJ2-1 TRBV28 ASSYRGLLNEQF
TRBJ1-3 TRBV7-6 ASSEWGQGFLQPRNTIY
TRBJ1-1 TRBV29-1 SVSRGRVTEAF
TRBJ2-7 TRBV3-1/TRBV3-2 ASSQQAGSYEQY
TRBJ2-1 TRBV30 AWRRQGGLLAGDNEQF
TRBJ2-5 TRBV29-1 SAKSKRGRQETQY
TRBJ2-7 TRBV13 ASSTAAGSYEQY
TRBJ1-2 TRBV29-1 SVLQGANYGYT
TRBJ1-5 TRBV28 ASSYPGTGGGNQPQH
TRBJ1-3 TRBV15 ATSRAGSSGNTIY
TRBJ1-2 TRBV6-4 ASNSGTGGRDGYT
TRBJ2-5 TRBV7-2 ASSLDRGKETQY
TRBJ2-1 TRBV6-5 ASNKREGPEQF
TRBJ2-7 TRBV4-2 ASSQEGGGSYEQY
TRBJ2-5 TRBV4-1 ASSQDKDTRYQETQY
TRBJ1-5 TRBV18 ASSPDRDQPQH
TRBJ2-5 TRBV19 ASSRDFRQETQY
TRBJ1-1 TRBV5-6 ASSLIRTGTNTEAF
TRBJ2-5 TRBV3-1/TRBV3-2 ASSLYSKETQY
TRBJ2-7 TRBV6-6 ASSYSDRGFYEQY
TRBJ1-4 TRBV2 ASSEGSHNEKLF
TRBJ2-7 TRBV6-5 AGGSRDRKTYEQY
TRBJ1-3 TRBV19 ASSLIQGALGNTIY
TRBJ1-2 TRBV4-2 ASSQPGQGLNYGYT
TRBJ2-1 TRBV9 ASSVRQGAGDEQF
TRBJ2-7 TRBV5-5 ASSSGTGGAYEQY
TRBJ2-3 TRBV27 ASSSYGGTDTQY
TRBJ1-6 TRBV19 ASSTHRDSPLH
TRBJ1-2 TRBV4-1 ASSQDPSVSRWGGYT
TRBJ1-5 TRBV5-5 ASSPPGTGTGQPQH
TRBJ1-2 TRBV28 ASSPPGQGGYGYT
TRBJ2-1 TRBV3-1/TRBV3-2 ASSYSESAANEQF
TRBJ2-6 TRBV6-4 ASSVAAGANVLT
TRBJ1-2 TRBV7-8 ASSHPGVNYGYT
TRBJ1-2 TRBV5-5 ASSLGGSAHSYGYT
TRBJ2-5 TRBV18 ASSPRLLAGEETQY
TRBJ2-3 TRBV5-1 ASSLGGRSTDTQY
TRBJ1-2 TRBV18 ASSPNPGSNYGYT
TRBJ1-2 TRBV6-5 ASIASGTGLGGYT
TRBJ2-5 TRBV6-5 ASSTPRRETQY
TRBJ2-7 TRBV19 ASRGLGTNYEQY
TRBJ2-7 TRBV27 ASSLKSGVGYEQY
TRBJ2-1 TRBV6-5 ASRGKTGSAEQF
TRBJ1-3 TRBV20-1 SAGTGNTIY
TRBJ2-3 TRBV7-3 ASSLTSSTDTQY
TRBJ2-7 TRBV6-5 ASSRTGGSLNEQY
TRBJ2-5 TRBV11-2 ASNGGERLETQY
TRBJ2-3 TRBV11-2 ASSLEYTDTQY
TRBJ1-4 TRBV10-3 AISERSGQVNEKLF
TRBJ2-1 TRBV4-1 ASSQVPGAGGISSYNEQF
TRBJ2-1 TRBV19 ASMLAGVNEQF
TRBJ2-5 TRBV11-2 ASSLFGGRGETQY
TRBJ2-2 TRBV11-3 ASSLVAGRNTGELF
TRBJ1-2 TRBV14 ASSQDRVVGYT